This TCR beta chain was identified during a study of cytomegalovirus exposure and HLA in healthy donors. Points from the study as a whole: First-cohort TCR clusters were later found to tend to co-occur in the 90 to 150 validation repertoires.

On this clone itself: The antigen is unknown.

The protocol was immunoSEQ multiplex PCR, while the TCRdb copy is restricted to in-frame clones and leaves out a portion. The data contain tens of thousands of clones, about 92% of them singletons. The CDR3 consists of 15 residues. Trimming stripped 0 bases from V and 5 bases from J, with 10 bases between. The germline gives CDR1 MNHEY, CDR2 SMNVEV (reference sequence). V gene TRBV27 combines with J gene TRBJ1-4; D unresolved. Specimen: PBMCs. This sequence was found in a woman under 30 in good health and CMV-seronegative. As DNA, the CDR3 is TGTGCCAGCAGTTTATCCTGGGCAGCAAATGAAAAACTGTTTTTT. Translation: CASSLSWAANEKLFF. The full variable domain, its missing parts supplied by reference TRBV27 and TRBJ1-4, is EAQVTQNPRYLITVTGKKLTVTCSQNMNHEYMSWYRQDPGLGLRQIYYSMNVEVTDKGDVPEGYKVSRKEKRNFPLILESPSPNQTSLYFCASSLSWAANEKLFFGSGTQLSVL.